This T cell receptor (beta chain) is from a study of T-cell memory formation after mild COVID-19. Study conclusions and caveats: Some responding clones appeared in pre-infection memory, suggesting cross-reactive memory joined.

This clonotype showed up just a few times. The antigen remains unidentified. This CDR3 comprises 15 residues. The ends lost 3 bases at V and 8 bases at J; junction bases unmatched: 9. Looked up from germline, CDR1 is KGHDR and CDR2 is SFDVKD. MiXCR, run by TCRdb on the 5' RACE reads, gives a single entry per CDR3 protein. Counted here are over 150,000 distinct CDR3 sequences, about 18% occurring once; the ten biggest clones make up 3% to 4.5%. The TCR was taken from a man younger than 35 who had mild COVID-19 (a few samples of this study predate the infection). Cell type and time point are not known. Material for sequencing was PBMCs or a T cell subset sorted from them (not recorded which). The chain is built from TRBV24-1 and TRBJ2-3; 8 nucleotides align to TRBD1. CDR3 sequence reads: CATSDPGQGWGTQYF. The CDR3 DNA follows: TGTGCCACCAGTGATCCAGGACAGGGTTGGGGTACGCAGTATTTT.